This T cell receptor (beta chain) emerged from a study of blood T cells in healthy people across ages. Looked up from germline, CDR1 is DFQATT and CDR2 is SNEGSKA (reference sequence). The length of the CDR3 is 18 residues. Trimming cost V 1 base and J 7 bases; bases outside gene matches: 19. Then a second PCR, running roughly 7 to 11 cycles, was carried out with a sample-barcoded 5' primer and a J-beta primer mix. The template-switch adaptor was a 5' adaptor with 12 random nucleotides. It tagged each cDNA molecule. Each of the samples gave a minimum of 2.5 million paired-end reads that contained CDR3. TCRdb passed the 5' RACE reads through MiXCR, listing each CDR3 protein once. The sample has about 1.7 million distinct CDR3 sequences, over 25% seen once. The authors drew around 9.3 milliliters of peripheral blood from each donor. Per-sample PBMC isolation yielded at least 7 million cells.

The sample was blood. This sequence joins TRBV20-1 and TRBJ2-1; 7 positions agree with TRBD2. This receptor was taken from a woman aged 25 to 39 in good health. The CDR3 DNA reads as TGCAGTGCTAGAGGGGGGGTTACGGGACTAAGCCTCCTTAATGAGCAGTTCTTC. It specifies CSARGGVTGLSLLNEQFF.